Listed below are T cell receptor beta chains from one sample, sequenced in a study of cytomegalovirus exposure and HLA in healthy donors. Sequenced by immunoSEQ multiplex PCR; TCRdb stores in-frame clones only, minus some. Altogether 40,000 to 45,000 clones are present, 50% being singletons, with the ten largest covering around 10%. The specimen sequenced was PBMCs. The receptors come from a human donor in good health. Each CDR3 is given with its conserved first and last residue. The order of the fields is D gene, J gene, V gene, CDR3 length, clone size, CDR3 DNA, CDR3 protein. D genes are given only for firm matches. Some rows mark clone size as missing; the rest say once, few, many or name a class of expanded clone.

d_gene: NA
j_gene: TRBJ2-1
v_gene: TRBV7-9
len: 18
abundance: few
CDR3nt: TGTGCCAGCAGCAGTCCGAGTAGCGGGGACAGCTCCTACAATGAGCAGTTCTTC
CDR3aa: CASSSPSSGDSSYNEQFF

d_gene: NA
j_gene: TRBJ1-5
v_gene: TRBV19
len: 15
abundance: NA
CDR3nt: TGTGCCAGTAGTCGGCGGGTTTATAGCAATCAGCCCCAGCATTTT
CDR3aa: CASSRRVYSNQPQHF

d_gene: NA
j_gene: TRBJ2-7
v_gene: TRBV2
len: 10
abundance: few
CDR3nt: TGTGCCAGCAGTGGAGGCGAGCAGTACTTC
CDR3aa: CASSGGEQYF

d_gene: NA
j_gene: TRBJ1-2
v_gene: TRBV21-1
len: 14
abundance: few
CDR3nt: TGTGCCAGCAGCAAAGAAACAGGGGGCTGTGGCTACACCTTC
CDR3aa: CASSKETGGCGYTF

d_gene: NA
j_gene: TRBJ2-3
v_gene: TRBV29-1
len: 14
abundance: NA
CDR3nt: TGCAGCGTTGAAGCAGGGGACGGCACAGATACGCAGTATTTT
CDR3aa: CSVEAGDGTDTQYF

d_gene: TRBD1
j_gene: TRBJ1-2
v_gene: TRBV19
len: 13
abundance: few
CDR3nt: TGTGCCAGTAGTCGACAGGGGGAAAATGGCTACACCTTC
CDR3aa: CASSRQGENGYTF

d_gene: NA
j_gene: TRBJ1-1
v_gene: TRBV28
len: 14
abundance: NA
CDR3nt: TGTGCCAGCAGTTTAGGGGGCGTGAACACTGAAGCTTTCTTT
CDR3aa: CASSLGGVNTEAFF

d_gene: NA
j_gene: TRBJ2-2
v_gene: TRBV5-1
len: 14
abundance: NA
CDR3nt: TGCGCCAGCAGCTTGGGGACAAACACCGGGGAGCTGTTTTTT
CDR3aa: CASSLGTNTGELFF

d_gene: NA
j_gene: TRBJ1-2
v_gene: TRBV6-1
len: 13
abundance: NA
CDR3nt: TGTGCCAGCAGTTGGGACACCTACTATGGCTACACCTTC
CDR3aa: CASSWDTYYGYTF

d_gene: TRBD1
j_gene: TRBJ2-6
v_gene: TRBV19
len: 16
abundance: few
CDR3nt: TGTGCCAGTAGGTCGGGACAGAGCTCTGGGGCCAACGTCCTGACTTTC
CDR3aa: CASRSGQSSGANVLTF

d_gene: TRBD1
j_gene: TRBJ1-3
v_gene: TRBV7-6
len: 16
abundance: NA
CDR3nt: TGTGCCAGCAGCCCGCCGAAAGGGGGCCCTGGAAACACCATATATTTT
CDR3aa: CASSPPKGGPGNTIYF

d_gene: NA
j_gene: TRBJ2-7
v_gene: TRBV10-3
len: 12
abundance: NA
CDR3nt: TGTGCCATCAGTGAACGGCAGGACGAGCAGTACTTC
CDR3aa: CAISERQDEQYF

d_gene: TRBD1
j_gene: TRBJ1-1
v_gene: TRBV7-9
len: 15
abundance: NA
CDR3nt: TGTGCCAGCAGCCGCCCGGGACAGGGCGGGACTGAAGCTTTCTTT
CDR3aa: CASSRPGQGGTEAFF

d_gene: TRBD2
j_gene: TRBJ2-5
v_gene: TRBV7-8
len: 18
abundance: NA
CDR3nt: TGTGCCAGCAGCACAACAACAAGTTGGTACGGGAGGGCCGAGACCCAGTACTTC
CDR3aa: CASSTTTSWYGRAETQYF

d_gene: TRBD1
j_gene: TRBJ1-2
v_gene: TRBV19
len: 13
abundance: NA
CDR3nt: TGTGCCAGCACTCCGGACAGGGCCTATGGCTACACCTTC
CDR3aa: CASTPDRAYGYTF

d_gene: NA
j_gene: TRBJ1-5
v_gene: TRBV6-1
len: 14
abundance: few
CDR3nt: TGTGCCAGCACGGGACACCTAATCAATCAGCCCCAGCATTTT
CDR3aa: CASTGHLINQPQHF

d_gene: NA
j_gene: TRBJ2-7
v_gene: TRBV13
len: 14
abundance: NA
CDR3nt: TGTGCCAGCAGCTTAAACGCCGTCTCCTACGAGCAGTACTTC
CDR3aa: CASSLNAVSYEQYF

d_gene: NA
j_gene: TRBJ2-7
v_gene: TRBV5-5
len: 14
abundance: NA
CDR3nt: TGTGCCAGCAGCTCCTCTTCTACAGGGTACGAGCAGTACTTC
CDR3aa: CASSSSSTGYEQYF

d_gene: NA
j_gene: TRBJ1-2
v_gene: TRBV29-1
len: 13
abundance: NA
CDR3nt: TGCAGCTGCGAGCCGGGCGGAGGGAATGGCTACACCTTC
CDR3aa: CSCEPGGGNGYTF

d_gene: TRBD1
j_gene: TRBJ2-7
v_gene: TRBV4-1
len: 15
abundance: medium-sized
CDR3nt: TGCGCCAGCAGCCAATTCCGGACAGGGATCGACGAGCAGTACTTC
CDR3aa: CASSQFRTGIDEQYF

d_gene: NA
j_gene: TRBJ1-5
v_gene: TRBV10-3
len: 14
abundance: NA
CDR3nt: TGTGCCATCAGCGAGGGGTTCGGAGGTCAGCCCCAGCATTTT
CDR3aa: CAISEGFGGQPQHF

d_gene: NA
j_gene: TRBJ2-7
v_gene: TRBV28
len: 12
abundance: once
CDR3nt: TGTGCCAGCAGTTTATCTCCCTACGAGCAGTACTTC
CDR3aa: CASSLSPYEQYF

d_gene: TRBD2
j_gene: TRBJ2-5
v_gene: TRBV9
len: 16
abundance: NA
CDR3nt: TGTGCCAGCAGCGTAGGTAATAGCGGGGGCCAAGAGACCCAGTACTTC
CDR3aa: CASSVGNSGGQETQYF

d_gene: TRBD1
j_gene: TRBJ1-2
v_gene: TRBV18
len: 14
abundance: NA
CDR3nt: TGTGCCAGCTCACCAAAGAGACAGGGTACAGGCTACACCTTC
CDR3aa: CASSPKRQGTGYTF

d_gene: NA
j_gene: TRBJ1-4
v_gene: TRBV7-2
len: 16
abundance: NA
CDR3nt: TGTGCCAGCAGCTTAGTAGGGGGGGGTCTTAATGAAAAACTGTTTTTT
CDR3aa: CASSLVGGGLNEKLFF

d_gene: NA
j_gene: TRBJ2-7
v_gene: TRBV9
len: 14
abundance: NA
CDR3nt: TGTGCCAGCAGCGCTTGGGACTGGGCCTACGAGCAGTACTTC
CDR3aa: CASSAWDWAYEQYF

d_gene: NA
j_gene: TRBJ2-5
v_gene: TRBV25-1
len: 17
abundance: few
CDR3nt: TGTGCCAGCAGTGAACGGGCTCGGACCATCAGGGCTGAGACCCAGTACTTC
CDR3aa: CASSERARTIRAETQYF

d_gene: NA
j_gene: TRBJ2-7
v_gene: TRBV25-1
len: 15
abundance: few
CDR3nt: TGTGCCAGCTCCCCGTGGGGTAACGGGAGAGACGAGCAGTACTTC
CDR3aa: CASSPWGNGRDEQYF

d_gene: NA
j_gene: TRBJ2-7
v_gene: TRBV7-9
len: 15
abundance: NA
CDR3nt: TGTGCCAGCACCCCCGGGCGGGGACCGCCTTACGAGCAGTACTTC
CDR3aa: CASTPGRGPPYEQYF

d_gene: TRBD1
j_gene: TRBJ1-1
v_gene: TRBV7-9
len: 15
abundance: NA
CDR3nt: TGTGCCAGCAGCTCCACCGGGACAGGGGGCATGGGAGCTTTCTTT
CDR3aa: CASSSTGTGGMGAFF

d_gene: NA
j_gene: TRBJ2-3
v_gene: TRBV7-2
len: 16
abundance: NA
CDR3nt: TGTGCCAGCAGCCTAGGGGCCTCAGGGATGACAGATACGCAGTATTTT
CDR3aa: CASSLGASGMTDTQYF

d_gene: TRBD1
j_gene: TRBJ1-1
v_gene: TRBV5-6
len: 14
abundance: few
CDR3nt: TGTGCCAGCAGCCATTCAGACAGGGTGACTGAAGCTTTCTTT
CDR3aa: CASSHSDRVTEAFF

d_gene: TRBD2
j_gene: TRBJ2-1
v_gene: TRBV19
len: 15
abundance: NA
CDR3nt: TGTGCCAGTAGTATGAGCGGGAGCCGTTACAATGAGCAGTTCTTC
CDR3aa: CASSMSGSRYNEQFF

d_gene: NA
j_gene: TRBJ2-3
v_gene: TRBV7-2
len: 14
abundance: few
CDR3nt: TGTGCCAGCAGGAGGGGGGGACCGACAGATACGCAGTATTTT
CDR3aa: CASRRGGPTDTQYF

d_gene: NA
j_gene: TRBJ1-2
v_gene: TRBV19
len: 13
abundance: few
CDR3nt: TGTGCCAGTAGGGAGACCCTCTCCTATGGCTACACCTTC
CDR3aa: CASRETLSYGYTF

d_gene: NA
j_gene: TRBJ2-1
v_gene: TRBV19
len: 14
abundance: NA
CDR3nt: TGTGCCAGTAGCAATCGACAGGGAGGCGGTGAGCAGTTCTTC
CDR3aa: CASSNRQGGGEQFF

d_gene: TRBD1
j_gene: TRBJ1-5
v_gene: TRBV4-3
len: 17
abundance: NA
CDR3nt: TGCGCCAGCAGCCCTTCCGGGACAGGGGGCTTAAATCAGCCCCAGCATTTT
CDR3aa: CASSPSGTGGLNQPQHF

d_gene: TRBD1
j_gene: TRBJ1-2
v_gene: TRBV2
len: 15
abundance: NA
CDR3nt: TGTGCCAGCAGTGAAGTGGGACAGGGAAGAGGAGGCTACACCTTC
CDR3aa: CASSEVGQGRGGYTF

d_gene: TRBD1
j_gene: TRBJ2-7
v_gene: TRBV19
len: 15
abundance: once
CDR3nt: TGTGCCAGTAGCCCGGACAGGGGCATTCCCTACGAGCAGTACTTC
CDR3aa: CASSPDRGIPYEQYF